The T cell receptor (beta chain) under discussion was sequenced for a study of T cell repertoires in cytomegalovirus infection. Study overall: A matching HLA type, together with CMV infection, was signaled by public TCR beta signatures.

MiXCR, applied by TCRdb to the reads, yields one record per CDR3 protein. The sample contains hundreds of thousands of distinct CDR3 sequences, 20% to 25% of which appear only once. Study results and limitations: Within the response measured ex vivo, HLA-C-restricted CMV-specific TCR beta clonotypes were dominant. Identification of carriers of CMV plus the relevant HLA was performed using cumulative public TCR beta family frequency.

This CDR3 region has 13 residues. V lost 2 bases and J lost 7, with 14 bases in between. Germline assignment: CDR1 DFQATT and CDR2 SNEGSKA (reference sequence). A remark on this clonotype: The antigen is not known.

Sequencing was done on a sample of CD8+ T cells from PBMCs. The clonotype comes from a human donor in good health (CMV status not recorded). Some clones in this sample may be carry-over from other donors' samples. V is TRBV20-1 and J is TRBJ1-2; D is unresolved. CDR3 in DNA: TGCAGTGCTAGAACCAATACTGGCGGTGGCTACACCTTC. It is translated as CSARTNTGGGYTF.